Each of the 11 T cell receptor beta chains below was sequenced from the same sample in a study of blood T cell repertoires in COVID-19. Libraries were prepared by immunoSEQ multiplex PCR; TCRdb keeps only in-frame clonotypes and omits some of them. The data contain 200,000 to 250,000 clones, around 86% of them singletons. The source material was PBMCs or T cells enriched from blood (not recorded which). All receptors come from a woman aged 45-65 years with acute COVID-19.

This clone was observed once. The rearrangement uses TRBV11-2 and TRBJ2-5; no reliable D call. The CDR3 spans 15 residues. Trimming pared 5 bases from V and 1 base from J, leaving 14 bases between. CDR1 is SGHAT and CDR2 is FQNNGV in the germline V gene. DNA of the CDR3: TGTGCCAGCAGCGTTAACCCCTGGAGCCAAGAGACCCAGTACTTC. It codes for CASSVNPWSQETQYF.

This chain connects TRBV6-1 to TRBJ2-1; 8 bases fit TRBD2. Looked up from germline, CDR1 is MNHNS and CDR2 is SASEGT. V lost 1 base, J lost 6 bases, and 8 bases stayed unmatched. The CDR3 totals 16 residues. The CDR3 bases are TGTGCCAGCAGTGAAGTTGGAGCGGGAGTGTCCAATGAGCAGTTCTTC. This gives the protein CASSEVGAGVSNEQFF.

V usage is TRBV18 and J usage is TRBJ1-5; 11 nucleotides match TRBD1. The ends lost 6 bases at V and 6 bases at J; junction bases unmatched: 7. The CDR3 runs to 15 residues. CDR1 and CDR2 (germline): KGHSH, LQKENI. In nucleotides, the CDR3 is TGTGCCAGCTCCCCCGGACAGGGGGCAAGTCAGCCCCAGCATTTT. Its protein product is CASSPGQGASQPQHF.

This clone showed up just once. The gene calls are TRBV5-1 and TRBJ1-1; D is uncertain. V was clipped by 1 base and J by 0 bases, with 7 bases between them. Germline CDR1 and CDR2: SGHRS and YFSETQ. The CDR3 length is 14 residues. The CDR3 DNA sequence: TGCGCCAGCAGCTTGACAGTTATGAACACTGAAGCTTTCTTT. Encoded protein: CASSLTVMNTEAFF.

V usage is TRBV7-2 and J usage is TRBJ2-7; tentative D call: TRBD2 (7 bases). With 4 bases removed from V and 2 bases from J, the gap between germline ends came to 12 bases. The CDR3 is 14 amino acids. Germline V gene sequence: CDR1 SGHTA, CDR2 FQGNSA. CDR3 protein: CASSWGEGAYEQYF. The DNA of the CDR3 is TGTGCCAGCAGCTGGGGGGAGGGGGCCTACGAGCAGTACTTC.

A single count supports this clone. The V gene is TRBV2, the J gene TRBJ2-1; 8 bases match TRBD2. The V gene's germline CDR1 is SNHLY and CDR2 FYNNEI. V shed 10 bases, J shed 0 bases, and the junction held 2 bases outside the gene matches. The CDR3 has 13 residues. The CDR3 here is CATGGSSYNEQFF. The CDR3 region has the DNA TGTGCCACGGGGGGGAGCTCCTACAATGAGCAGTTCTTC.

This chain uses TRBV12-5 with TRBJ2-7; TRBD1 is a possible D gene (6 bases). The CDR3 covers 15 residues. Trimming removed 1 base from V and 5 bases from J, with 15 bases in between. Germline-derived CDR1 and CDR2 are LGHNT and FRNRAP. The CDR3 coding sequence is TGTGCTAGTGGTTTGGCAGGGGTGAGTGGTCACGAGCAGTACTTC. Its protein is CASGLAGVSGHEQYF. The whole variable domain, remainder taken from reference TRBV12-5 and TRBJ2-7, is DARVTQTPRHKVTEMGQEVTMRCQPILGHNTVFWYRQTMMQGLELLAYFRNRAPLDDSGMPKDRFSAEMPDATLATLKIQPSEPRDSAVYFCASGLAGVSGHEQYFGPGTRLTVT.

This rearrangement joins TRBV7-2 to TRBJ2-5; D unresolved. Germline V gene lookup returns CDR1 SGHTA and CDR2 FQGNSA. This CDR3 contains 14 residues. Trimming pared 3 bases from V and 0 bases from J, leaving 8 bases between. For the CDR3, the DNA is TGTGCCAGCAGCTTGACACCGAACCAAGAGACCCAGTACTTC. It encodes CASSLTPNQETQYF.

The chain employs TRBV29-1 and TRBJ1-1; a weak D match, TRBD1 (5 bases). Trimming took off 5 bases at V and 4 bases at J, with 14 bases between the two ends. Germline V gives CDR1 SQVTM, CDR2 ANQGSEA. This CDR3 spans 13 amino acids. In DNA, the CDR3 is TGCAGCGTTTTAGGCCAGGGTGGCACTGAAGCTTTCTTT. This encodes CSVLGQGGTEAFF.

The V and J genes are TRBV6-4 and TRBJ2-3; D not certain. The CDR3 length is 13 residues. Trimming removed 4 bases from V and 6 bases from J, with 11 bases in between. Germline V gene data show CDR1 as MRHNA and CDR2 as SNTAGT. CDR3 nucleotides: TGTGCCAGCAGTGTGACGGAGTGGGATACGCAGTATTTT. Encoded protein: CASSVTEWDTQYF.

The chain employs TRBV7-2 and TRBJ2-7, with TRBD1 matching over 7 bases. The length of the CDR3 is 19 residues. Germline V lookup: CDR1 SGHTA, CDR2 FQGNSA. After removal of 3 bases from V and 0 bases from J, the junction contained 17 bases not matched to a gene. The CDR3 loop reads CASSLIPPIQGSPSYEQYF. The CDR3 DNA reads TGTGCCAGCAGCTTGATACCGCCGATACAGGGGAGTCCCTCCTACGAGCAGTACTTC.